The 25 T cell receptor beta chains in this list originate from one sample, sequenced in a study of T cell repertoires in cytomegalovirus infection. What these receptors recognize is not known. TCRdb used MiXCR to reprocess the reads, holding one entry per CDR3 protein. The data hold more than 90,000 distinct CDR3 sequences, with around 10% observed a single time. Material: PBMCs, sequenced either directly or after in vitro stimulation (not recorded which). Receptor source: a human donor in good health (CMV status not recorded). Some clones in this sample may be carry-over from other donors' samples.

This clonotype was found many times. The CDR3 reads CASSLAGEAETQYF. CDR3 DNA: TGCGCCAGCAGCTTGGCAGGGGAGGCAGAGACCCAGTACTTC. The chain couples TRBV5-1 to TRBJ2-5, with D perhaps assigned TRBD1 or TRBD2 (6 bases each). V was clipped by 0 bases and J by 4 bases, with 10 bases between them. The CDR3 has 14 residues. Germline assignment: CDR1 SGHRS and CDR2 YFSETQ.

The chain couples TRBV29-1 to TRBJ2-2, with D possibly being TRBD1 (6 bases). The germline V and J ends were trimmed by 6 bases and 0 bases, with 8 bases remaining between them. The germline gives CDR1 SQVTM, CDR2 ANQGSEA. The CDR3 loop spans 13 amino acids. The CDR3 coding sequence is TGCAGCGTCGGGACAACGAACACCGGGGAGCTGTTTTTT. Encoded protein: CSVGTTNTGELFF.

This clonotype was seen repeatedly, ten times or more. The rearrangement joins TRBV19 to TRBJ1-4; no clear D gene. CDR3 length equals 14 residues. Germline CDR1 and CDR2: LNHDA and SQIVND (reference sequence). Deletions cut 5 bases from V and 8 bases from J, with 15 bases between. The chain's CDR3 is CASSSTPEEEKLFF. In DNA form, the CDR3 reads TGTGCCAGTAGTTCTACACCCGAGGAAGAAAAACTGTTTTTT.

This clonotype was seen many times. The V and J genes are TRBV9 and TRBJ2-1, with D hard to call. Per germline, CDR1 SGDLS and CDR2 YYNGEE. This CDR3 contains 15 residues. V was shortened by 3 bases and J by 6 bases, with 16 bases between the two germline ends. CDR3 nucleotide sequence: TGTGCCAGCAGCGCCACGGACCCGACGGGCAATGAGCAGTTCTTC. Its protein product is CASSATDPTGNEQFF. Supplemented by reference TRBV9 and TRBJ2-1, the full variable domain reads DSGVTQTPKHLITATGQRVTLRCSPRSGDLSVYWYQQSLDQGLQFLIQYYNGEERAKGNILERFSAQQFPDLHSELNLSSLELGDSALYFCASSATDPTGNEQFFGPGTRLTVL.

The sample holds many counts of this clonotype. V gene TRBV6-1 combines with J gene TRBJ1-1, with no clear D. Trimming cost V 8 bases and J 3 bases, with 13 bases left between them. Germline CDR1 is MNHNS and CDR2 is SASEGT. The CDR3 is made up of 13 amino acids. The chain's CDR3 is CASRTRRDTEAFF. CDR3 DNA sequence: TGTGCCAGCCGGACTCGTAGGGACACTGAAGCTTTCTTT.

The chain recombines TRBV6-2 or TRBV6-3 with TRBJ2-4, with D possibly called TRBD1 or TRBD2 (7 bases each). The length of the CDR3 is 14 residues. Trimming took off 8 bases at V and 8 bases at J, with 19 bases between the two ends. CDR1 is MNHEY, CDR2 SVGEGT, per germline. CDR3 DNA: TGTGCCAGCCAGCGGGACCCAGGGGGTGACATTCAGTACTTC. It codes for CASQRDPGGDIQYF.

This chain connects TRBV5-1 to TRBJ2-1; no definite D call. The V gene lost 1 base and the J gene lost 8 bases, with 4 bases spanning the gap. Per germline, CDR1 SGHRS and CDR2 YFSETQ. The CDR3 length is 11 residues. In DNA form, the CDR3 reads TGCGCCAGCAGCTTGTGGGATGAGCAGTTCTTC. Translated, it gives CASSLWDEQFF.

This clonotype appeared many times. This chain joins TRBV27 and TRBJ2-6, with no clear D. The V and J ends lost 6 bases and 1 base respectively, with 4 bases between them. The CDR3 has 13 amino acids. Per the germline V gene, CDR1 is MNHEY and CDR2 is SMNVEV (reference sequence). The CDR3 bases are TGTGCCAGCAGCTGGTCTGGGGCCAACGTCCTGACTTTC. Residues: CASSWSGANVLTF.

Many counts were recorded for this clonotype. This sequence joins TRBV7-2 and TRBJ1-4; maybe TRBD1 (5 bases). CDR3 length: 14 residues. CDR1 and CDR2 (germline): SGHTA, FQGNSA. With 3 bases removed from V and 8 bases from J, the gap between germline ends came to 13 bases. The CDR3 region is CASSLGGTREKLFF. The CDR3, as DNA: TGTGCCAGCAGCTTGGGAGGGACGAGGGAAAAACTGTTTTTT.

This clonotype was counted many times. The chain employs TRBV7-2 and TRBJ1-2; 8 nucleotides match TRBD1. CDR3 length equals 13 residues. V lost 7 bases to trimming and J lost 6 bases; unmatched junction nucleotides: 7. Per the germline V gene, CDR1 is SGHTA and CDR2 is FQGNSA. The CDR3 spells CASTKDRVDGYTF. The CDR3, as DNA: TGTGCCAGCACCAAGGACAGGGTGGATGGCTACACCTTC.

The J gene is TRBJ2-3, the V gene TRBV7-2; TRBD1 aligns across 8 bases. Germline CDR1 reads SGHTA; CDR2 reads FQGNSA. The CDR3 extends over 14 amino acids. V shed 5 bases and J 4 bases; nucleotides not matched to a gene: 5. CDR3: CASSRQGAADTQYF. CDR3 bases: TGTGCCAGCAGCCGCCAGGGGGCCGCAGATACGCAGTATTTT. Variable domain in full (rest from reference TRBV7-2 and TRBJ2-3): GAGVSQSPSNKVTEKGKDVELRCDPISGHTALYWYRQSLGQGLEFLIYFQGNSAPDKSGLPSDRFSAERTGGSVSTLTIQRTQQEDSAVYLCASSRQGAADTQYFGPGTRLTVL.

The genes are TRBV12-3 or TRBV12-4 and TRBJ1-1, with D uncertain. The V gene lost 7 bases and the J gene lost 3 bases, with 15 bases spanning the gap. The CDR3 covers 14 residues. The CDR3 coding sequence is TGTGCCAGCAAGCTTACCGGAGAGTACACTGAAGCTTTCTTT. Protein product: CASKLTGEYTEAFF.

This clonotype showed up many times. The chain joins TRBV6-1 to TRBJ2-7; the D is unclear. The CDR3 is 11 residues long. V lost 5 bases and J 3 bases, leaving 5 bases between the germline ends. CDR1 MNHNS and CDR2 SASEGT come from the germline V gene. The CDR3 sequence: CASSTNYEQYF. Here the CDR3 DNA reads TGTGCCAGCAGTACCAACTACGAGCAGTACTTC.

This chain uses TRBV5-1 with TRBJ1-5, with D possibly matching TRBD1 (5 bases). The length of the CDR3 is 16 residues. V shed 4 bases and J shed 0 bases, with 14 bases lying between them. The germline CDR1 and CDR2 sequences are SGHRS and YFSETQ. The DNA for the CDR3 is TGCGCCAGCAGCCCCGGTGGGGGAAATAGCAATCAGCCCCAGCATTTT. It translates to CASSPGGGNSNQPQHF.

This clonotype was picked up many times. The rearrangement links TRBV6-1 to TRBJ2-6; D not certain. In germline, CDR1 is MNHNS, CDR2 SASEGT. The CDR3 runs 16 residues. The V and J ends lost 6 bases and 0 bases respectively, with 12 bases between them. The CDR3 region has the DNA TGTGCCAGCAGACGGATACAAGACTCTGGGGCCAACGTCCTGACTTTC. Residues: CASRRIQDSGANVLTF.

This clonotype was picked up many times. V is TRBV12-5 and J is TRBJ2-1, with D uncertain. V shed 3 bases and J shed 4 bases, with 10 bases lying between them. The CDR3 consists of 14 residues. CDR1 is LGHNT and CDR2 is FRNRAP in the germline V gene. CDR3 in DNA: TGTGCTAGTGGTTTAGGGCAGACTTACAATGAGCAGTTCTTC. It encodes CASGLGQTYNEQFF.

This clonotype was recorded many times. In nucleotides, the CDR3 is TGTGCCAGCAGTTACCGCGGGAGTGGCACAGATACGCAGTATTTT. It encodes CASSYRGSGTDTQYF. V gene TRBV6-6 combines with J gene TRBJ2-3, with 7 positions matching TRBD2. The V gene's germline CDR1 is MNHNY and CDR2 SVGAGI (reference sequence). The CDR3 totals 15 residues. The J segment lost 1 base and the V segment lost 2 bases, leaving 3 bases of the junction unmatched.

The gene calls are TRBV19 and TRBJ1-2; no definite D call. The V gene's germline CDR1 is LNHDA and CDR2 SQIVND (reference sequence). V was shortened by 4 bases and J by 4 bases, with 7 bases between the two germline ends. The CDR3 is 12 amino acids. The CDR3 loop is CASSTRLYGYTF. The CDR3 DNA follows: TGTGCCAGTAGTACCCGGCTCTATGGCTACACCTTC.

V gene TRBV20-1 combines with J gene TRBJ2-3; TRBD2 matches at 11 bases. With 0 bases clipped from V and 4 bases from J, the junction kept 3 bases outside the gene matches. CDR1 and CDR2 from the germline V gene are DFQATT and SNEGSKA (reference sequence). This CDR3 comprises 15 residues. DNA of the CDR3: TGCAGTGCTAGAGATACTAGCGGGAGCGCAGATACGCAGTATTTT. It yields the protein CSARDTSGSADTQYF.

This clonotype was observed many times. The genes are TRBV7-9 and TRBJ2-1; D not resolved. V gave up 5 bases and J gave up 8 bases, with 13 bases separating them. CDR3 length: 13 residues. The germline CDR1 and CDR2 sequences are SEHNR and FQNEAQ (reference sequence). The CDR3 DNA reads TGTGCCAGCAGCAACTCCTGGGCCTATGAGCAGTTCTTC. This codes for CASSNSWAYEQFF.

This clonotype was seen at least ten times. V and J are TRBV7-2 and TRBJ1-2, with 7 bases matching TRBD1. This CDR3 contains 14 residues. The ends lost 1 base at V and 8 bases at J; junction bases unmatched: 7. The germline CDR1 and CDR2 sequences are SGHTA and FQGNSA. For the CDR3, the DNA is TGTGCCAGCAGCTTAGGACAGGGAGGAGGGGGCTACACCTTC. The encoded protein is CASSLGQGGGGYTF.

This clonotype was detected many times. Here the CDR3 reads CASSYSGGRGEQFF. The CDR3 DNA follows: TGTGCCAGCAGTTACTCGGGGGGGCGCGGTGAGCAGTTCTTC. J is TRBJ2-1 and V is TRBV6-5, with a tentative D call TRBD2 (7 bases). Germline V gives CDR1 MNHEY, CDR2 SVGAGI. This CDR3 spans 14 amino acids. V was trimmed by 0 bases and J by 9 bases, leaving 12 bases between them.

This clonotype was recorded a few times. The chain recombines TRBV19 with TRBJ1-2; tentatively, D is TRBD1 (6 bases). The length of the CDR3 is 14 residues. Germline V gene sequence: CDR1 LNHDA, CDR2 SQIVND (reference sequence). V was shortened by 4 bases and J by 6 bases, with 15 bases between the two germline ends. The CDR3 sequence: CASSTYNRDHGYTF. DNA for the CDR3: TGTGCCAGTAGTACCTACAACAGGGACCATGGCTACACCTTC.

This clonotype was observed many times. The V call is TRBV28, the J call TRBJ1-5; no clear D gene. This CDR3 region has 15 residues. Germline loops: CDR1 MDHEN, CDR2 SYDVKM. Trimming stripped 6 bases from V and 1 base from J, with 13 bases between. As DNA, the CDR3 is TGTGCCAGCAGCCCTGGGCAGCTGAGCAATCAGCCCCAGCATTTT. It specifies CASSPGQLSNQPQHF.

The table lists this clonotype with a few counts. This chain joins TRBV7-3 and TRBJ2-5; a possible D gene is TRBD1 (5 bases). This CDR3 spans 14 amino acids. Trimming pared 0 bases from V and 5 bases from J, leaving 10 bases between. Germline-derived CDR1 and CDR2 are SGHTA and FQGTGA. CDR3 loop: CASSLTGAGETQYF. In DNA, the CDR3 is TGTGCCAGCAGCTTAACAGGGGCAGGGGAGACCCAGTACTTC.